This is a list of T cell receptor beta chains from one sample in a study of T cell responses to AZD1222 COVID-19 vaccine. Libraries were prepared by immunoSEQ multiplex PCR; TCRdb keeps only in-frame clonotypes and omits some of them. The data show 150,000 to 200,000 clones, around 87% seen once. The sequencing used peripheral blood, collected on day 0 of AZD1222 vaccination. The receptors were gathered from an adult in good health. Each CDR3 is given with its conserved first and last residue. A D gene is named only where the DNA matches it firmly. Clone size is stated in some rows and not others, as once, few, many or a class when expanded.

j_gene | abundance | v_gene | d_gene | CDR3aa | CDR3nt
TRBJ2-7 | - | TRBV7-2 | - | CASSLAQGYEQYF | TGTGCCAGCAGCTTAGCGCAAGGGTACGAGCAGTACTTC
TRBJ2-7 | - | TRBV5-1 | - | CASSVGGDSYEQYF | TGCGCCAGCAGCGTTGGAGGGGACTCCTACGAGCAGTACTTC
TRBJ2-1 | few | TRBV13 | TRBD2 | CASSLGTSGRGPSYNEQFF | TGTGCCAGCAGCCTCGGGACTAGCGGGAGGGGGCCCTCCTACAATGAGCAGTTCTTC
TRBJ1-4 | - | TRBV10-3 | TRBD1 | CAISDLPSGTVELFF | TGTGCCATCAGTGACTTACCCTCCGGGACAGTGGAACTGTTTTTT
TRBJ2-2 | once | TRBV4-1 | - | CASSQAVGLANTGELFF | TGCGCCAGCAGCCAAGCGGTCGGGCTTGCGAACACCGGGGAGCTGTTTTTT
TRBJ1-2 | once | TRBV30 | TRBD1 | CAWSVIQGDGYTF | TGTGCCTGGAGTGTAATCCAGGGGGATGGCTACACCTTC
TRBJ2-4 | - | TRBV5-4 | TRBD2 | CASSAGTSLAKNIQYF | TGTGCCAGCAGCGCCGGGACTAGTTTGGCCAAAAACATTCAGTACTTC
TRBJ2-1 | - | TRBV28 | TRBD2 | CASRTSGRGNEQFF | TGTGCCAGCAGGACTAGCGGGAGAGGCAATGAGCAGTTCTTC
TRBJ2-7 | - | TRBV5-5 | - | CASWEGGPYEQYF | TGTGCCAGCTGGGAGGGGGGACCCTACGAGCAGTACTTC
TRBJ2-1 | - | TRBV19 | TRBD2 | CASRYSGSSYNEQFF | TGTGCCAGTAGGTATAGCGGGAGCTCCTACAATGAGCAGTTCTTC
TRBJ2-2 | - | TRBV27 | TRBD2 | CASSSRTSGTSVYPDTGELFF | TGTGCCAGCAGTTCCAGGACCAGCGGGACTAGCGTTTACCCTGACACCGGGGAGCTGTTTTTT
TRBJ1-1 | - | TRBV5-5 | - | CASSLSTGNTEAFF | TGTGCCAGCAGCTTGTCCACAGGGAACACTGAAGCTTTCTTT
TRBJ1-1 | - | TRBV2 | - | CASSEGGSFATEAFF | TGTGCCAGCAGTGAAGGGGGGTCCTTCGCCACTGAAGCTTTCTTT
TRBJ2-7 | - | TRBV7-7 | - | CASSLTQGANYEQYF | TGTGCCAGCAGCTTGACACAGGGAGCGAACTACGAGCAGTACTTC
TRBJ2-7 | - | TRBV6-1 | - | CASSEVTTGMNEQYF | TGTGCCAGCAGTGAAGTGACCACCGGCATGAACGAGCAGTACTTC
TRBJ1-5 | once | TRBV2 | - | CASSEWDSNQPQHF | TGTGCCAGCAGTGAATGGGACAGCAATCAGCCCCAGCATTTT
TRBJ2-7 | - | TRBV10-3 | - | CAISESGTTEQYF | TGTGCCATCAGTGAGTCGGGCACCACAGAGCAGTACTTC
TRBJ1-2 | - | TRBV6-5 | TRBD1 | CASRQTGAGYGYTF | TGTGCCAGCAGGCAGACAGGGGCGGGCTATGGCTACACCTTC
TRBJ1-3 | - | TRBV6-1 | - | CASSEVGSSRGNTIYF | TGTGCCAGCAGTGAAGTTGGGTCAAGCCGAGGAAACACCATATATTTT
TRBJ2-7 | - | TRBV28 | TRBD2 | CASTPAGVGSSSYEQYF | TGTGCCAGCACCCCGGCGGGAGTAGGTTCGAGCTCCTACGAGCAGTACTTC
TRBJ2-1 | - | TRBV30 | - | CAWTSAYWDEQFF | TGTGCCTGGACTAGCGCGTATTGGGATGAGCAGTTCTTC
TRBJ2-2 | - | TRBV7-6 | TRBD1 | CASRFTGGRTGELFF | TGTGCCAGCAGATTTACAGGGGGCCGCACCGGGGAGCTGTTTTTT
TRBJ2-1 | - | TRBV13 | TRBD2 | CASTPTSGGSYNEQFF | TGTGCCAGCACCCCGACTAGCGGGGGCTCCTACAATGAGCAGTTCTTC
TRBJ1-1 | few | TRBV7-9 | - | CASSLAQGKNTEAFF | TGTGCCAGCAGCTTAGCACAGGGAAAGAACACTGAAGCTTTCTTT
TRBJ1-1 | few | TRBV7-2 | - | CASSLAGSMNTEAFF | TGTGCCAGCAGCTTAGCAGGGTCCATGAACACTGAAGCTTTCTTT
TRBJ1-4 | - | TRBV7-9 | TRBD1 | CASSRLGQGNEKLFF | TGTGCCAGCAGCCGCCTCGGACAGGGGAATGAAAAACTGTTTTTT
TRBJ2-7 | - | TRBV2 | TRBD1 | CASRQITGTGYEQYF | TGTGCCAGCAGACAGATTACCGGGACAGGTTACGAGCAGTACTTC
TRBJ1-5 | - | TRBV19 | - | CASSSKGFSNQPQHF | TGTGCCAGTAGTAGCAAAGGGTTCAGCAATCAGCCCCAGCATTTT
TRBJ2-7 | - | TRBV28 | - | CASNRGGPSPYEQYF | TGTGCCAGCAATAGGGGAGGACCCTCCCCCTACGAGCAGTACTTC
TRBJ2-3 | - | TRBV9 | - | CASSVAGGSGGLLTDTQYF | TGTGCCAGCAGCGTAGCGGGCGGGAGTGGGGGCCTCCTCACAGATACGCAGTATTTT
TRBJ1-5 | - | TRBV24-1 | TRBD1 | CATSERDRGPNQPQHF | TGTGCCACCAGTGAAAGGGACAGGGGCCCTAATCAGCCCCAGCATTTT
TRBJ2-7 | - | TRBV2 | TRBD2 | CASSKLAGVYEQYF | TGTGCCAGCAGTAAGCTAGCGGGAGTTTACGAGCAGTACTTC
TRBJ2-3 | - | TRBV10-3 | - | CAISEPGRKQYF | TGTGCCATCAGTGAGCCGGGGCGGAAGCAGTATTTT
TRBJ2-7 | - | TRBV10-3 | TRBD2 | CAIGTSGTGYEQYF | TGTGCCATCGGAACTAGCGGGACCGGATACGAGCAGTACTTC
TRBJ1-2 | - | TRBV6-5 | TRBD1 | CASRETGYLRGYTF | TGTGCCAGCCGCGAGACAGGGTATCTAAGGGGCTACACCTTC
TRBJ2-1 | - | TRBV19 | - | CASSLAGSSYNEQFF | TGTGCCAGTAGTCTTGCGGGAAGCTCCTACAATGAGCAGTTCTTC
TRBJ1-1 | - | TRBV7-9 | TRBD1 | CASSLARGARGTEAFF | TGTGCCAGCAGCTTAGCCAGGGGGGCCCGAGGCACTGAAGCTTTCTTT
TRBJ2-7 | - | TRBV5-6 | - | CASSLGQSYEQYF | TGTGCCAGCAGCTTGGGACAGTCCTACGAGCAGTACTTC
TRBJ2-3 | - | TRBV10-1 | TRBD1 | CASSESGTGTDTQYF | TGCGCCAGCAGTGAGTCGGGGACAGGCACAGATACGCAGTATTTT
TRBJ2-1 | - | TRBV30 | - | CAWSVPGDEQFF | TGTGCCTGGAGTGTGCCCGGCGATGAGCAGTTCTTC
TRBJ2-4 | - | TRBV18 | - | CASSPRTDKNIQYF | TGTGCCAGCTCACCCCGGACGGACAAAAACATTCAGTACTTC
TRBJ1-1 | - | TRBV27 | TRBD1 | CASSWGQALNTEAFF | TGTGCCAGCAGCTGGGGACAGGCCTTGAACACTGAAGCTTTCTTT
TRBJ2-5 | - | TRBV30 | TRBD2 | CAWAGTTQETQYF | TGTGCCTGGGCCGGGACTACCCAAGAGACCCAGTACTTC
TRBJ2-7 | - | TRBV30 | - | CAWMGVGSYEQYF | TGTGCCTGGATGGGGGTGGGATCCTACGAGCAGTACTTC
TRBJ1-2 | - | TRBV7-9 | TRBD1 | CASSRGTGYPNYGYTF | TGTGCCAGCAGCCGGGGGACAGGATACCCTAACTATGGCTACACCTTC
TRBJ2-2 | - | TRBV19 | - | CASSAGLFNPANTGELFF | TGTGCCAGTTCCGCGGGACTCTTCAACCCCGCGAACACCGGGGAGCTGTTTTTT
TRBJ1-6 | once | TRBV6-9 | - | CASSYLPGQDSPLHF | TGTGCCAGCAGTTATTTACCGGGTCAGGATTCACCCCTCCACTTT
TRBJ1-5 | - | TRBV5-1 | - | CASSLVPGVNQPQHF | TGCGCCAGCAGCTTGGTCCCAGGGGTCAATCAGCCCCAGCATTTT
TRBJ2-1 | once | TRBV5-1 | - | CASSIERTTDEQFF | TGCGCCAGCAGTATAGAGAGGACCACCGATGAGCAGTTCTTC
TRBJ1-6 | - | TRBV19 | - | CASRTDRAVGALHF | TGTGCCAGTAGAACTGACCGAGCCGTGGGGGCCCTCCACTTT
TRBJ2-1 | few | TRBV6-1 | TRBD2 | CASSEAGRTSGRMNEQFF | TGTGCCAGCAGTGAAGCGGGGAGGACTAGCGGGAGGATGAATGAGCAGTTCTTC
TRBJ2-1 | - | TRBV19 | - | CASSFDYHYNEQFF | TGTGCCAGTAGTTTTGACTACCACTACAATGAGCAGTTCTTC
TRBJ1-2 | - | TRBV6-1 | TRBD1 | CASSDRDRGSFYGYTF | TGTGCCAGCAGTGACCGGGACAGGGGATCATTCTATGGCTACACCTTC
TRBJ1-1 | - | TRBV5-1 | - | CASSLEVYTEAFF | TGCGCCAGCAGCTTGGAAGTATACACTGAAGCTTTCTTT
TRBJ2-7 | - | TRBV5-1 | TRBD1 | CASSFILLNPGQGVLEQYF | TGCGCCAGCAGCTTTATACTTCTAAACCCGGGACAGGGGGTGCTGGAGCAGTACTTC
TRBJ1-1 | - | TRBV2 | TRBD1 | CVSSEKGTGVTEAFF | TGTGTCAGCAGTGAAAAGGGGACAGGGGTCACTGAAGCTTTCTTT